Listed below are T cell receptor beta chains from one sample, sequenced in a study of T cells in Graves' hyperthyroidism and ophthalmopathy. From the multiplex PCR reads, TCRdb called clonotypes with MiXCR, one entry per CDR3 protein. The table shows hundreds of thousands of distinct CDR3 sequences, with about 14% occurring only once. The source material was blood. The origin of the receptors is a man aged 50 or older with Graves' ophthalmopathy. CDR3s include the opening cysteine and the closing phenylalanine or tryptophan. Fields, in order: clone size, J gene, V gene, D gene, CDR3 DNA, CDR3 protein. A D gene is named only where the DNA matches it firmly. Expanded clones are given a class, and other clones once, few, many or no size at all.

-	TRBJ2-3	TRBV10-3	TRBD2	TGTGCCACCAACGGGGGGAGGGGCACAGATACGCAGTATTTT	CATNGGRGTDTQYF
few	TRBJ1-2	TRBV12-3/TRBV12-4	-	TGTGCCAGCAGCGAAGCCAGCAACTATGGCTACACCTTC	CASSEASNYGYTF
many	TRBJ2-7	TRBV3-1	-	TGTGCCAGCAGCCCCCGGGACTTATCCTACGAGCAGTACTTC	CASSPRDLSYEQYF
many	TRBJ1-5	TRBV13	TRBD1	TGTGCCAGCAGCTTAGGACAGGGGGATCAGCCCCAGCATTTT	CASSLGQGDQPQHF
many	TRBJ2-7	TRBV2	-	TGTGCCAGCAGACAAGCCGGGTTTTGGTCTTACGAGCAGTACTTC	CASRQAGFWSYEQYF
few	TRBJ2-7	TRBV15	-	TGTGCCACCAGCAGAGATCCACTACAGTTTAAGCAGTACTTC	CATSRDPLQFKQYF
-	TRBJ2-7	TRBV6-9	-	TGTGCCAGCAGTTACGCCCTCCCTTGGACGGCAGCCTACGAGCAGTACTTC	CASSYALPWTAAYEQYF
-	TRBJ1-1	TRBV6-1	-	TGTGCCAGCAGGCTTATGGGGGGTCTGAACACTGAAGCTTTCTTT	CASRLMGGLNTEAFF
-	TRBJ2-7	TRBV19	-	TGTGCAAACCGGGACACTTCGCTTATTATCCTACGCGGGCAGTACTTC	CANRDTSLIILRGQYF
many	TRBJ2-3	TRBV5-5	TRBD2	TGTGCCAGCAGCTCACTAGCGGGAACAGATACGCAGTATTTT	CASSSLAGTDTQYF
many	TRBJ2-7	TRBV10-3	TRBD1	TGTGCCATCAGTCCCCGGGACAGGGGCTACGAGCAGTACTTC	CAISPRDRGYEQYF
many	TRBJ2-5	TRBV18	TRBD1	TGTGCCAGCTCACCCCGAGGGGACAGGGGGCAAGAGACCCAGTACTTC	CASSPRGDRGQETQYF
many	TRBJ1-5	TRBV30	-	TGTGCCTGGAGTGCCGAGGGGGGTACGGGTCAGCCCCAGCATTTT	CAWSAEGGTGQPQHF
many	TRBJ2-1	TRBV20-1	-	TGCAGTGCCAGGGGGGCCGGGGGCCAATCCTACAATGAGCAGTTCTTC	CSARGAGGQSYNEQFF
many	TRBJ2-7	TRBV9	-	TGTGCCAGCAGCGTAGATTTGTCCTACGAGCAGTACTTC	CASSVDLSYEQYF
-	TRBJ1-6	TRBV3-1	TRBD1	TGTGCCAGCAGCCAAGGGGACAGGACTAATTCACCCCTCCACTTT	CASSQGDRTNSPLHF
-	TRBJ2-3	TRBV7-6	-	TGTGCCAGCAGCTTAGGGACCGGGACAGATACGCAGTATTTT	CASSLGTGTDTQYF
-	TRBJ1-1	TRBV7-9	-	TGTGCCAGCAGCTCTTTTGACGCGGACGCAAACACTGAAGCTTTCTTT	CASSSFDADANTEAFF
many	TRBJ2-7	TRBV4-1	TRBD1	TGCGCCAGCAGCCAAGTACCAGGACAGGGGGTGATGAAGCAGTACTTC	CASSQVPGQGVMKQYF
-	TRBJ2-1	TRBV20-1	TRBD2	TGCAGTGCTAGTAGACTAGCGGGAGCGGGTGAGCAGTTCTTC	CSASRLAGAGEQFF
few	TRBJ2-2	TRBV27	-	TGTGCCAGCAGCTCGTACGGGGAGCTGTTTTTT	CASSSYGELFF
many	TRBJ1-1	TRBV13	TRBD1	TGTGCCAGCAGCCTAAACAGGGGCGCTGAAGCTTTCTTT	CASSLNRGAEAFF
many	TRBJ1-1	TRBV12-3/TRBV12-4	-	TGTGCCAGCAGCCCCGCCAGGACAGCTTTCTTT	CASSPARTAFF
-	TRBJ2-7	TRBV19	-	TGTGCCACCCGCATTCCCTACGAGCAGTACTTC	CATRIPYEQYF
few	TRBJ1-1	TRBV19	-	TGTGCCAGTAGCCCCCAGGCCACTCCGGAATTCTTT	CASSPQATPEFF
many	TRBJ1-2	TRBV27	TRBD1	TGTGCCAGCAGTTTAGAAGACAGGGGGCGACGTGGCTACACCTTC	CASSLEDRGRRGYTF
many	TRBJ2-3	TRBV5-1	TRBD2	TGCGCCAGCAGCCCCCCTGGTCTAGCGGGGGGAGATACGCAGTATTTT	CASSPPGLAGGDTQYF
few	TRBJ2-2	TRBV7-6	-	TGTGCCAGCAGCCTAGGGGTGACTCGGTCCGGGGAGCTGTTTTTT	CASSLGVTRSGELFF
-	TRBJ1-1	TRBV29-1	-	TGCAGCGTTGAAGGGACACCGGGAACTGATGCTTTCTTT	CSVEGTPGTDAFF
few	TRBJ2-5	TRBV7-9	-	TGTGCCAGCAGCTCCACAGGGATCGAGACCCAGTACTTC	CASSSTGIETQYF
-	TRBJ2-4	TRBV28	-	TGTGCCAGCAGCCTTCCAAGGCCCGGGAACATTCAGTACTTC	CASSLPRPGNIQYF
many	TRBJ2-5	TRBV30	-	TGTGCCTGGAGTGCCCAGGACAGCCCCAGAACGGAGACCCAGTACTTC	CAWSAQDSPRTETQYF
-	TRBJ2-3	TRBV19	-	TGTGCCAGTAGTATGCTGGGGGGGCCCACAGATACGCAGTATTTT	CASSMLGGPTDTQYF
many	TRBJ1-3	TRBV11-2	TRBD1	TGTGCCAGCAGCTTCTTAGGGACAGGTTTTGGAAACACCATATATTTT	CASSFLGTGFGNTIYF
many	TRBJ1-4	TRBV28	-	TGTGCCAGCTACGATTCGGGGCTTAATGAAAAACTGTTTTTT	CASYDSGLNEKLFF
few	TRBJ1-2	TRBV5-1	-	TGCGCCAGCAGCTCGACTACAGGCCAAGCTAACTATGGCTACACCTTC	CASSSTTGQANYGYTF
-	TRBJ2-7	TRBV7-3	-	TGTGCCAGCAGCCGGCGGAGGTTGGGCTCCTACGAGCAGTACTTC	CASSRRRLGSYEQYF
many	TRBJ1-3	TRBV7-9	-	TGTGCCAGCAGTCAAGAGGGGCCGAGCTCTGGAAACACCATATATTTT	CASSQEGPSSGNTIYF
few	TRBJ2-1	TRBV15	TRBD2	TGTGCCACCAGCAGAGGCTTATCTAGCGGGAGGTATCATGAGCAGTTCTTC	CATSRGLSSGRYHEQFF
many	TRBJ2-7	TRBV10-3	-	TGTGCCATCAGTGAGACCGGGACCTTTAGCTCCGGATACGAGCAGTACTTC	CAISETGTFSSGYEQYF
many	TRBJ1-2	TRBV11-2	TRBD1	TGTGCCAGCAGCGACGACAGGGGCCAATATGGCTACACCTTC	CASSDDRGQYGYTF
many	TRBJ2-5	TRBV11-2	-	TGTGCCAGCAGCTTAGTTAGACAAGAGACCCAGTACTTC	CASSLVRQETQYF
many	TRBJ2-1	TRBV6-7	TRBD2	TGTGCCAGCAGTTACAAGGGCACTAGCGGGGGCTCCTACAATGAGCAGTTCTTC	CASSYKGTSGGSYNEQFF
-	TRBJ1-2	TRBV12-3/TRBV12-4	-	TGTGCCAGCAGTCCGGGGGTGTGGGATGGCTACACCTTC	CASSPGVWDGYTF
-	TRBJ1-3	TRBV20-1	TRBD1	TGCAGTGCCCCGAGGCAGGGGGCTGGTGGAAACACCATATATTTT	CSAPRQGAGGNTIYF
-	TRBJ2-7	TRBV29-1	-	TGCAGCGTTGAAGTGCCCAATACTGGCTACGAGCAGTACTTC	CSVEVPNTGYEQYF
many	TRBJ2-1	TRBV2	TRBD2	TGTGCCAGCAGCACACCGGGACTACCGTACAATGAGCAGTTCTTC	CASSTPGLPYNEQFF
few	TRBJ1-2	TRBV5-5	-	TGTGCCAGCAGCCCCGGGACCTCGGCCAGTGGCTACACCTTC	CASSPGTSASGYTF